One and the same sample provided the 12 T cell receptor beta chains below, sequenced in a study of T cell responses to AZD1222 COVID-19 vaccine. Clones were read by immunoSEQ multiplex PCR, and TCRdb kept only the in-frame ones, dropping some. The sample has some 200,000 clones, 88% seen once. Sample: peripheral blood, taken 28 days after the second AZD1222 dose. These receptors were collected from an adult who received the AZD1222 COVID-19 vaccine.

The CDR3 DNA follows: TGTGCCAGCTCACTCCGGCCATCCGTTGGGGAGAGCTCTGGAAACACCATATATTTT. It encodes CASSLRPSVGESSGNTIYF. The genes are TRBV18 and TRBJ1-3; unclear D gene. The CDR3 runs to 19 residues. V lost 4 bases and J 0 bases, leaving 22 bases between the germline ends. CDR1 and CDR2 (germline): KGHSH, LQKENI.

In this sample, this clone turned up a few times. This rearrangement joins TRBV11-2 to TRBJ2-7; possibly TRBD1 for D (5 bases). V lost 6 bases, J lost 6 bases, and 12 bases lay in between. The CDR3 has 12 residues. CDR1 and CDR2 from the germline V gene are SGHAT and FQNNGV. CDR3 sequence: CASRDMGGEQYF. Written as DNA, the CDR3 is TGTGCCAGCAGGGACATGGGCGGCGAGCAGTACTTC.

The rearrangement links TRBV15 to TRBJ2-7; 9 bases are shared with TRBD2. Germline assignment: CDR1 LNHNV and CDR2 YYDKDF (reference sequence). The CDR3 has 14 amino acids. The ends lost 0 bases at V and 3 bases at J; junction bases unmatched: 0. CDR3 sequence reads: CATSRDSGSYEQYF. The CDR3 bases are TGTGCCACCAGCAGAGATAGCGGGAGCTACGAGCAGTACTTC.

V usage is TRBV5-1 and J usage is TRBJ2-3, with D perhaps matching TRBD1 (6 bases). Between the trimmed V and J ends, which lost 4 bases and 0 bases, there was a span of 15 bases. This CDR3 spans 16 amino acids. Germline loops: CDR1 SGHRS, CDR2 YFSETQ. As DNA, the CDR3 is TGCGCCAGCAGCCTAACCGGGACAATGAGCACAGATACGCAGTATTTT. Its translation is CASSLTGTMSTDTQYF. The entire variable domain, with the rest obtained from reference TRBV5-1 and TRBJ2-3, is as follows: KAGVTQTPRYLIKTRGQQVTLSCSPISGHRSVSWYQQTPGQGLQFLFEYFSETQRNKGNFPGRFSGRQFSNSRSEMNVSTLELGDSALYLCASSLTGTMSTDTQYFGPGTRLTVL.

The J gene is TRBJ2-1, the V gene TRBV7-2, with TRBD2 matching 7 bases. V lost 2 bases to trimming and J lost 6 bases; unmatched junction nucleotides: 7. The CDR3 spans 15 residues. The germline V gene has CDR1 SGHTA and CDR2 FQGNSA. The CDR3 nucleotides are TGTGCCAGCAGCTTACGGGGGGTAGGTCTCAATGAGCAGTTCTTC. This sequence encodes CASSLRGVGLNEQFF.

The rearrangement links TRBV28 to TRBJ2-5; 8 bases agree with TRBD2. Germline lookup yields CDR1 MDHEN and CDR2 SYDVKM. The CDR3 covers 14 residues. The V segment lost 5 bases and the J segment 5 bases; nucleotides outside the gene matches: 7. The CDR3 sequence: CASSRGGGPETQYF. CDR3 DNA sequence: TGTGCCAGCAGTCGGGGGGGCGGACCGGAGACCCAGTACTTC.

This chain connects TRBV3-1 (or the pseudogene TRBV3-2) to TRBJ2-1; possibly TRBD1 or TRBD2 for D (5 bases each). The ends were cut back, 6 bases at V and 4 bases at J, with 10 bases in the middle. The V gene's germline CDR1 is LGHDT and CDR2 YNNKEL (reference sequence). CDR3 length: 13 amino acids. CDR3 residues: CASSGTEYNEQFF. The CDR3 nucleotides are TGTGCCAGCAGTGGGACGGAATACAATGAGCAGTTCTTC.

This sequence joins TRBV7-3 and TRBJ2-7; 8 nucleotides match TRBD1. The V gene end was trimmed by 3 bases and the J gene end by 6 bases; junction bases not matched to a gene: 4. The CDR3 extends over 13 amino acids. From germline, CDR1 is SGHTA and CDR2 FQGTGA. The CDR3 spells CASSFLGTGEQYF. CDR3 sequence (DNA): TGTGCCAGCAGCTTTTTAGGGACAGGCGAGCAGTACTTC.

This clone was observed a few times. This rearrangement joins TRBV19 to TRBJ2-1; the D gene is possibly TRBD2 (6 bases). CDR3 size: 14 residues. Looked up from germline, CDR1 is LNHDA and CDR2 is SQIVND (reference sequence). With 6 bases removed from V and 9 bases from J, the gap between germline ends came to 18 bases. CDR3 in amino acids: CASSWGTPESEQFF. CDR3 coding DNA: TGTGCCAGTAGCTGGGGGACTCCTGAAAGTGAGCAGTTCTTC.

The CDR3 region has the DNA TGTGCCAGCAGCACCCCCACCGGGCAGTACTTC. It specifies CASSTPTGQYF. J is TRBJ2-7 and V is TRBV28, with D unresolved. This CDR3 has 11 residues. Per the germline V gene, CDR1 is MDHEN and CDR2 is SYDVKM. Trimming removed 6 bases from V and 9 bases from J, with 12 bases in between.

The CDR3 loop reads CASRDSGTGSSGANVLTF. The CDR3 nucleotides are TGCGCCAGCAGGGACTCGGGGACAGGGAGCTCTGGGGCCAACGTCCTGACTTTC. The V call is TRBV5-1, the J call TRBJ2-6; TRBD1 agrees at 9 bases. The CDR3 has 18 amino acids. V shed 5 bases, J shed 0 bases, and the junction held 9 bases outside the gene matches. CDR1 and CDR2 (germline): SGHRS, YFSETQ.

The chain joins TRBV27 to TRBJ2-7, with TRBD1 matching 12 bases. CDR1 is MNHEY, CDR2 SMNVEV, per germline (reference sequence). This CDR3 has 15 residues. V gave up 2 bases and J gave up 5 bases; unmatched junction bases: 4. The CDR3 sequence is CASSLGTGGFDEQYF. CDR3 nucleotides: TGTGCCAGCAGTTTAGGGACAGGGGGCTTCGACGAGCAGTACTTC.